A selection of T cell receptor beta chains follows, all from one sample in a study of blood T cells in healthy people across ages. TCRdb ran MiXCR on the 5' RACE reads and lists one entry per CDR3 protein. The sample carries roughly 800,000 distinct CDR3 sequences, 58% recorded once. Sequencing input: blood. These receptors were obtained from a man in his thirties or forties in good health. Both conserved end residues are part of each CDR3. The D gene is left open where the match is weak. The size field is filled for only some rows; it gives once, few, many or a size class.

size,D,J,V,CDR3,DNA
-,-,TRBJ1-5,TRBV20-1,CSARDPGGGLSNQPQHF,TGCAGTGCTAGAGATCCGGGTGGAGGATTAAGCAATCAGCCCCAGCATTTT
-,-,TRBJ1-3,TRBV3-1,CASSHTRNSGNTIYF,TGTGCCAGCAGCCATACTAGGAACTCTGGAAACACCATATATTTT
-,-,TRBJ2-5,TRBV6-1,CASSAPKGTLGETQYF,TGTGCCAGCAGTGCCCCCAAGGGTACGCTCGGAGAGACCCAGTACTTC
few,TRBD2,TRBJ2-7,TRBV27,CAALPPRERYEQYF,TGTGCCGCCCTCCCCCCGCGGGAGCGGTACGAGCAGTACTTC
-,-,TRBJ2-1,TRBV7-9,CASSILDTPRNEQFF,TGTGCCAGCAGCATTTTAGATACGCCTAGGAATGAGCAGTTCTTC
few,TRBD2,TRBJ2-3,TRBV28,CASTSSGGGTDTQYF,TGTGCCAGCACCTCTAGCGGTGGTGGCACAGATACGCAGTATTTT
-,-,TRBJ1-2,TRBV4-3,CASSQDPPTGRGGYTF,TGCGCCAGCAGCCAAGACCCACCCACTGGTAGGGGTGGCTACACCTTC
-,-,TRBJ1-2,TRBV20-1,CSARPPQGTYGYTF,TGCAGTGCTAGGCCCCCGCAGGGGACCTATGGCTACACCTTC
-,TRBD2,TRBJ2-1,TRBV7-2,CASSFYGLAGGNEQFF,TGTGCCAGCAGCTTCTACGGCCTAGCGGGAGGTAATGAGCAGTTCTTC
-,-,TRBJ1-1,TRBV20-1,CSAAQPNTEAFF,TGCAGTGCTGCGCAGCCCAACACTGAAGCTTTCTTT
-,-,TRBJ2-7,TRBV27,CATWTHFYEQYF,TGTGCCACCTGGACACACTTCTACGAGCAGTACTTC
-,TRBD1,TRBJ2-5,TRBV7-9,CASSPASWTGQETQYF,TGTGCCAGCAGCCCAGCTTCTTGGACAGGACAAGAGACCCAGTACTTC
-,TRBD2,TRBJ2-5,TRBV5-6,CASSWGTRDSYQETQYF,TGTGCCAGCAGCTGGGGGACTAGAGATTCGTACCAAGAGACCCAGTACTTC
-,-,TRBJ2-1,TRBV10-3,CAIGSPTNNEQFF,TGTGCCATCGGAAGTCCAACTAACAATGAGCAGTTCTTC
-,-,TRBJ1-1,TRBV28,CASNLGRGTEAFF,TGTGCCAGCAATCTGGGCAGGGGAACTGAAGCTTTCTTT
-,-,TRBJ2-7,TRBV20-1,CSATREVEQYF,TGCAGTGCTACCCGGGAAGTAGAGCAGTACTTC
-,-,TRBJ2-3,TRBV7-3,CASSLTLSDTQYF,TGTGCCAGCAGCTTAACACTCTCGGATACGCAGTATTTT
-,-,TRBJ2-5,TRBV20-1,CSAGLRETQYF,TGCAGTGCCGGACTGAGGGAGACCCAGTACTTC
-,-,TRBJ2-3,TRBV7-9,CASSSETNPTDTQYF,TGTGCCAGCAGCTCTGAGACTAACCCCACAGATACGCAGTATTTT
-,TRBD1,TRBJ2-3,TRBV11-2,CASTYQQGAGDTQYF,TGTGCCAGCACATATCAACAGGGGGCAGGAGATACGCAGTATTTT
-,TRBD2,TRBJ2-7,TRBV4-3,CASSQGSGRGGYEQYF,TGCGCCAGCAGCCAAGGTAGCGGGAGGGGGGGCTACGAGCAGTACTTC
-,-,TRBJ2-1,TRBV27,CASTGSGSAYNEQFF,TGTGCCAGCACGGGGTCCGGGAGTGCTTACAATGAGCAGTTCTTC
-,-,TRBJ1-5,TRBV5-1,CASSPESNQPQHF,TGCGCCAGCAGCCCCGAAAGCAATCAGCCCCAGCATTTT
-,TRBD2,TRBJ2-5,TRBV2,CASSVAGGLIETQYF,TGTGCCAGCAGTGTGGCGGGGGGGCTTATAGAGACCCAGTACTTC
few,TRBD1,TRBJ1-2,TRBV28,CASHIYRGANYGYTF,TGTGCCAGCCATATTTACAGGGGCGCTAACTATGGCTACACCTTC
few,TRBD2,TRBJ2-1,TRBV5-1,CASRFALAGRSHNEQFF,TGCGCCAGCAGATTCGCCTTAGCGGGAAGGTCCCACAATGAGCAGTTCTTC
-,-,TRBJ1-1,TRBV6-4,CASSDGQTNTEAFF,TGTGCCAGCAGTGACGGACAAACAAACACTGAAGCTTTCTTT
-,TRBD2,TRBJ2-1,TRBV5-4,CASSSLTSGRASEQFF,TGTGCCAGCAGCTCCTTGACTAGCGGGCGGGCAAGTGAGCAGTTCTTC
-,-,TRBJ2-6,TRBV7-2,CASSLVQTRLRGTGANVLTF,TGTGCCAGCAGCTTAGTACAGACCCGTTTGCGGGGCACCGGGGCCAACGTCCTGACTTTC
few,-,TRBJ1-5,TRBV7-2,CASSLVADQPQHF,TGTGCCAGCAGCTTAGTGGCCGATCAGCCCCAGCATTTT
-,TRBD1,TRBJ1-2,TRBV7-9,CASSQAGGPNYGYTF,TGTGCCAGCAGCCAGGCAGGGGGTCCTAACTATGGCTACACCTTC
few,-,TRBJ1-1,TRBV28,CASSLDITEAFF,TGTGCCAGCAGTTTAGACATCACTGAAGCTTTCTTT
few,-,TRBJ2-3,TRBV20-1,CSASRPGHRTDTQYF,TGCAGTGCTTCGAGGCCGGGACACCGCACAGATACGCAGTATTTT
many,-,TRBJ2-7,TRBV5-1,CASSLGRGSYEQYF,TGCGCCAGCAGCTTGGGACGGGGCTCCTACGAGCAGTACTTC
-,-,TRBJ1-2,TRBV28,CASSSVQDSSYYTF,TGTGCCAGCTCAAGCGTCCAGGACTCGTCGTACTACACCTTC
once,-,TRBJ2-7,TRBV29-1,CSVEEDSGYEQYF,TGCAGCGTTGAGGAGGATAGTGGCTACGAGCAGTACTTC
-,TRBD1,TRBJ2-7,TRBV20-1,CSASRTGGEQYF,TGCAGTGCTTCTCGGACAGGGGGCGAGCAGTACTTC
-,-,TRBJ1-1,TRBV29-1,CSVRQAGNTEAFF,TGCAGCGTCCGACAGGCCGGTAACACTGAAGCTTTCTTT
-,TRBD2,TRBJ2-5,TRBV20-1,CGAGTSGSETQYF,TGCGGTGCTGGGACTAGCGGGAGCGAGACCCAGTACTTC
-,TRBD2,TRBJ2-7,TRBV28,CASSTPSGGNEQYF,TGTGCCAGCAGCACCCCTTCGGGAGGTAACGAGCAGTACTTC
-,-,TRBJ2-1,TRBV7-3,CASTQPGDNEQFF,TGTGCCAGCACCCAACCCGGGGATAACGAGCAGTTCTTC
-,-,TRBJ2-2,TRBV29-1,CSVEDRRNTGELFF,TGCAGCGTTGAAGATAGGCGGAACACCGGGGAGCTGTTTTTT
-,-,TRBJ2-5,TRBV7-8,CASSLRGATQETQYF,TGTGCCAGCAGCTTAAGGGGAGCGACCCAAGAGACCCAGTACTTC
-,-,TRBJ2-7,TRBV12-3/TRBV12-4,CASGGASSYEQYF,TGTGCCAGCGGCGGAGCCAGCTCCTACGAGCAGTACTTC
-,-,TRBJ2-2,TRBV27,CASSSALGVNTGELFF,TGTGCCAGCAGTTCGGCCCTAGGGGTAAACACCGGGGAGCTGTTTTTT
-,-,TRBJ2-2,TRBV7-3,CASSFNSGRNTGELFF,TGTGCCAGCAGCTTCAATAGCGGAAGGAACACCGGGGAGCTGTTTTTT
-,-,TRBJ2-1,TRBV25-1,CASSIALGSYNEQFF,TGTGCCAGCAGCATAGCGCTCGGCTCCTACAATGAGCAGTTCTTC
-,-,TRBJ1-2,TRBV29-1,CSVLNRGIDRNYGYTF,TGCAGCGTTCTTAACCGGGGTATCGACAGGAACTATGGCTACACCTTC
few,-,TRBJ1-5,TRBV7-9,CASSHTGNQPQHF,TGTGCCAGCAGTCACACCGGCAATCAGCCCCAGCATTTT
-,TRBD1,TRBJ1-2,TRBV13,CASSSRTGRNYGYTF,TGTGCCAGCAGCTCCCGGACAGGGCGGAACTATGGCTACACCTTC
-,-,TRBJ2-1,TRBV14,CASSQDTHPQRNEQFF,TGTGCCAGCAGCCAAGATACACACCCCCAGAGGAATGAGCAGTTCTTC
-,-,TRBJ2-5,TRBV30,CAWSGVVQETQYF,TGTGCCTGGAGTGGTGTAGTCCAAGAGACCCAGTACTTC
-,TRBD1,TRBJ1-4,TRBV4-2,CASSQTTGGSVEKLFF,TGTGCCAGCAGCCAAACTACAGGGGGATCAGTCGAAAAACTGTTTTTT
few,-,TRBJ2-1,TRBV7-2,CASSLDKRSSYNEQFF,TGTGCCAGCAGCTTAGATAAGCGGAGCTCCTACAATGAGCAGTTCTTC
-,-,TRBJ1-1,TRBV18,CASSPLEGLNTEAFF,TGTGCCAGCTCACCGTTGGAGGGACTAAACACTGAAGCTTTCTTT
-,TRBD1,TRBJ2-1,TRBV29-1,CSVLILGQGGIRDEQFF,TGCAGCGTCCTAATTCTCGGACAGGGTGGGATTAGGGATGAGCAGTTCTTC
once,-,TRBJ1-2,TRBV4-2,CASSQDGGYTF,TGTGCCAGCAGCCAAGATGGTGGCTACACCTTC
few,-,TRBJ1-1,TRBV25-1,CASRGKEGKTEAFF,TGTGCCAGCAGGGGTAAGGAGGGGAAAACTGAAGCTTTCTTT